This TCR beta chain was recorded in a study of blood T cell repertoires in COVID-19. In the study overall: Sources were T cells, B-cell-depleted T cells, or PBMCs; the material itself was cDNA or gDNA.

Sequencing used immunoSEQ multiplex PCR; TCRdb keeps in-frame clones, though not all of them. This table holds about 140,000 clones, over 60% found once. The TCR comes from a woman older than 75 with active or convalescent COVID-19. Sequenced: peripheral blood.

CDR3 bases: TGTGCCAGCAAACCAGGGGACAGATCACTCTCCTACGAGCAGTACTTC. Translation: CASKPGDRSLSYEQYF. The genes are TRBV16 and TRBJ2-7; 7 positions match TRBD1. The V gene's germline CDR1 is KGHSY and CDR2 FQNENV. The CDR3 totals 16 residues. The trim removed 7 bases at V and 0 bases at J, leaving 12 bases unmatched.